This T cell receptor beta chain originates from a study of shared clonotypes between healthy human individuals. Genomic DNA (from each subset) was split evenly across several immunoSEQ plates. The protocol was immunoSEQ multiplex PCR, while the TCRdb copy is restricted to in-frame clones and leaves out a portion. This table holds over 2,000,000 clones, just under 95% found once. Study-wide results and limits: Sampling involved blood alone; tissue repertoires likely differ. A generally larger estimated richness was seen in naive subsets than in memory subsets.

Germline-derived CDR1 and CDR2 are SGHTS and YDEGEE. The V gene end was trimmed by 2 bases and the J gene end by 0 bases; junction bases not matched to a gene: 7. This CDR3 has 17 amino acids. Naive CD8 populations comprised CD45RO-negative cells positively selected for CCR7, excluding terminally differentiated effector memory CD45RA+ cells. For this clone: The antigen is not known.

Sequencing was carried out using naive CD8+ T cells from PBMCs. V is TRBV5-8 and J is TRBJ2-3; 9 nucleotides match TRBD2. This clonotype was sampled from a man in his late teens or twenties in good health. Some clones in this sample may be carry-over from other donors' samples. The CDR3 DNA reads TGTGCCAGCAGCTTCTCTAGCGGGAAAACTAGCACAGATACGCAGTATTTT. It translates to CASSFSSGKTSTDTQYF. Full variable domain (missing parts from reference TRBV5-8 and TRBJ2-3): EAGVTQSPTHLIKTRGQQATLRCSPISGHTSVYWYQQALGLGLQFLLWYDEGEERNRGNFPPRFSGRQFPNYSSELNVNALELEDSALYLCASSFSSGKTSTDTQYFGPGTRLTVL.